This T cell receptor beta chain is from a study of cytomegalovirus exposure and HLA in healthy donors (dated by TCRdb to the late 2010s). Broadly, across the study: An earlier analysis of a few hundred of the donors reported approximately 280 Gb of sequence data and 95 million to 130 million unique TCR beta sequences obtained from around 190 million T cells. An early release covering 500 to 750 HLA-typed donors comprised about 320 gigabases of sequencing data and some 79 million unique TCR sequences. Both class I and class II loci were covered by HLA typing, at four-digit resolution. Donor age, sex, ethnicity and CMV serostatus were compiled together with the repertoire data. Along with the approximately 600-subject first cohort, a separate validation cohort of roughly 110 different subjects was used. A later analysis re-examined previously published TCR beta repertoires from several hundred donors and added high-resolution HLA genotyping to investigate patterns of TCR occurrence. The number of donors typed differed by locus, with 629-630 for A, B, C, DRB1 and DQB1, around 500 for DQA1, 600 to 610 for DPA1, and 472 for DPB1. The study combined high-throughput TCR immunosequencing, statistical association of individual TCRs with disease status, and machine learning to predict cytomegalovirus infection status. A later genetic analysis took genome-wide SNP genotypes for about three fifths of the 666 donors and used that subset as a discovery cohort. Roughly 5 DR-DQ haplotypes were handled as single units for association and clustering because linkage in the cohort was strong. The study was designed to test whether signatures of past pathogen exposure could be identified by cataloging public T cell receptors. An earlier analysis of around 540 of the donors applied high-throughput TCR beta sequencing to assess whether each TCR beta V gene segment acted as functional or pseudogenic. Every discovery cohort repertoire had been produced on one sequencing platform. On average, 235,054 unique TCR beta nucleotide sequences were sequenced per donor among some 420 genotyped donors of the cohort, with roughly 18% of those sequences being non-productive. Using immunosequencing, the study profiled T cell repertoires from 666 subjects and related those repertoires to cytomegalovirus serostatus. Among the roughly 390 genotyped donors, around 81% belonged to the genetic ancestry cluster associated with self-reported Caucasian donors. The later analysis used no new phenotypic data to find candidate immune exposures, relying instead on TCR beta sequences and their occurrence across donors.

The cohort comprised some 730 healthy bone marrow donors. At the time of sampling, every cohort member was nominally healthy, though immune exposures that went unrecorded were likely present. The donor tested CMV seronegative and was one of the 352 seronegative cohort members. A peripheral blood sample was provided by each donor, and peripheral blood mononuclear cells were used for TCR beta sequencing. Genomic DNA extraction from the blood cell samples was performed with the Qiagen DNeasy Blood Extraction Kit. V gives up 10 bases and J gives up 5 bases, and the segment between their germline ends measures 15 bases. From cysteine to phenylalanine, the CDR3 is 13 amino acids long. The entry retains the CDR3 DNA only, 39 bases that are in frame from base 1. CDR1 MNHEY and CDR2 SMNVEV are derived from the germline V gene (reference sequence). Overall results and qualifications from the work: In a later analysis, HLA-associated TCR beta chains were found to be more clonally expanded and to have lower generation probabilities than equally common non-associated chains. Broadly in line with IMGT annotations, most TCR beta V segments showed up in productive rearrangements about 90% or about 30% of the time in an earlier analysis of approximately 600 of the donors. Correlated functional status among segregating V segments might reflect linkage disequilibrium, but an unknown experimental factor could not be ruled out. This cohort had only TCR beta chains sequenced, and the lack of alpha or paired-chain data limited which features could be detected. A later analysis found that most CMV-associated TCR beta chains appeared HLA-restricted, with HLA associations seemingly driven largely by CMV exposure. In vitro tests confirmed that a few of the cytomegalovirus-associated TCR beta chains recognize cytomegalovirus antigens. Immune exposure information for the cohort was limited to CMV serostatus. Because HLA typing was missing for some donors at each locus, association tests included only the typed subset. Most TCR sequences were observed very rarely across donors, whereas some public TCRs were present in many individuals. In a later analysis, more than 15,000 TCR beta sequences were associated with specific HLA alleles at a false discovery rate of 0.05. The 87-base-pair reads could not distinguish some IMGT-functional V segments, including TRBV6-2 and TRBV6-3, so those segments were excluded. V-gene and J-gene trimming of TCR beta chains was associated with a missense DCLRE1C variant in a later genetic analysis, and the association was replicated in an independent cohort. The presence/absence analyses assumed that sequencing depth was roughly uniform across donors, and that assumption may not be true. The authors suggested that the approach could potentially be extended to other disease states and immunological phenotypes. In a later genetic analysis, fewer N-insertions in productive TCRs were reported among donors in an Asian-associated ancestry cluster than the roughly 670-donor mean. A group of highly shared sequence variants was considered likely to be a technical artifact of the sequencing pipeline. According to a later analysis, TCR association rates differed among HLA loci, with DRB1 alleles showing the most associated TCRs and HLA-C alleles showing the fewest. Assigning TCR associations to individual alleles was difficult when HLA alleles, especially DR and DQ, strongly co-occurred. A later analysis reported that several top co-occurrence clusters appeared linked to parvovirus B19, influenza, CMV and Epstein-Barr virus. The study listed 164 TCR beta chains as associated with cytomegalovirus. The earlier analysis of almost 600 of the donors excluded approximately 15 rarely observed V segments, including chromosome 9 orphons, because counts were too low. Cytomegalovirus status was reported to be diagnosed by the classifier with high specificity and sensitivity in both the original and validation cohorts. A further reported finding was that TCR beta sequences accurately predicted the HLA-A and HLA-B alleles for most subjects in the first cohort.

As a fraction of the sample, this clone is medium-sized (0.01 to 0.1%). Its binding antigen is unknown. No much larger clonotype is one base removed from it; base qualities were not supplied. Library preparation employed the immunoSEQ multiplex PCR assay. The multiplex PCR relied on a mix of 60 forward primers for TCR Vbeta segments and 13 reverse primers for TCR Jbeta segments. Amplification of the CDR3 region of rearranged TCR beta genes was performed with a multiplex PCR assay on genomic DNA. On the Illumina HiSeq System, the amplified TCR beta libraries were sequenced as 87-base-pair reads. As for how the authors treated the data: Across the 670 or so repertoires, a later analysis counted roughly 84 million unique TCR beta chains, some 11 million of which were shared by at least two donors. A nearest-neighbor algorithm error-corrected the raw reads and collapsed the reads into unique sequences, merging closely related sequences to remove PCR and sequencing errors. To assign V, D and J gene segments, CDR3 sequences were aligned to IMGT reference sequences. For a sequence to be retained, at least a six-nucleotide match to both a V gene segment and a J gene segment was required. A rearrangement was called productive if the CDR3 had no stop codons and remained in frame with V and J, and every other rearrangement was called non-productive. CDR3 was defined by IMGT convention, running from the second conserved V-encoded cysteine to the conserved J-encoded phenylalanine. In an earlier analysis of more than 550 of the donors, sequences lacking an unambiguous match to a single V gene segment were excluded. In an earlier analysis of 450 to 700 of the donors, V segments were called functional above 56.7% productive rearrangements and were called segregating when the between-donor standard deviation exceeded 5%. A statistical classification framework was developed to diagnose cytomegalovirus status using the catalog of TCR beta chain sequences. V and J gene assignment, in a later analysis, came from comparing TCR nucleotide sequences with IMGT/GENE-DB human TR gene sequences. Using the TCRdist pipeline, a later analysis assigned CDR3 sequences along with most-parsimonious VDJ recombination scenarios. In a later analysis, each TCR beta chain was defined by its CDR3 amino acid sequence together with its V-gene family, and reads without a unique V-gene family were excluded. As a way to deal with suspected cross-contamination and a sequencing artifact, a later analysis dropped 450 to 700 nucleotide sequences that were highly shared and had low generation probability. A later analysis calculated a clonal expansion index for each public chain from normalized within-repertoire ranks of inferred template counts. In a later analysis, generation probabilities were computed using a VDJ recombination model fitted to out-of-frame rearrangements, and the results were checked against IGoR. In a later analysis, hypergeometric tests were used to score TCR-TCR, TCR-HLA and TCR-CMV co-occurrence, with a repertoire-size bias correction applied to TCR pairs. In a later analysis, false discovery rates were estimated by permuting HLA or CMV assignments 20 times. A later analysis grouped co-occurring TCRs with DBSCAN, adding TCRdist sequence similarity when clustering within HLA-allele-positive subsets. Repertoires with fewer than 30,000 or more than 120,000 public chains, plus five repertoires with anomalous nucleotide sharing, were excluded from co-occurrence clustering. TCRdb stores this immuneACCESS table with in-frame sequences only. Part of the clones is absent; in the studies checked, under half of the shortfall reflects unresolved V genes, and no reason is known for the rest. That table gives V, J and clone size, and the DNA gave D and trimming. Here the sample has over 150,000 clones; about three quarters occur a single time. 1.3% to 1.5% of the sample lies in the top ten.

This TCR was sampled from a man between 18 and 35 years old in good health and CMV-seronegative. The sample taken for sequencing was PBMCs. The chain is encoded by TRBV27 joined to TRBJ1-5, with the D gene not confidently named. For the CDR3, the sequence is CATSYGEDQPQHF. The bases are TGTGCCACTTCCTATGGGGAGGATCAGCCCCAGCATTTT.